The 28 T cell receptor beta chains in this list originate from one sample, sequenced in a study of cytomegalovirus exposure and HLA in healthy donors. Primers included in the PCR were 60 Vbeta and 13 Jbeta primers. The assay was immunoSEQ multiplex PCR, and TCRdb's table has in-frame clones only and misses some. The table lists over 150,000 clones, roughly 78% of them singletons. Sequencing was done on a sample of PBMCs. Source of these receptors: a boy between 10 and 17 years old in good health and CMV-seronegative.

This clone was seen just once. The rearrangement joins TRBV7-2 to TRBJ1-2; 8 bases fit TRBD1. The V gene end was trimmed by 1 base and the J gene end by 3 bases; junction bases not matched to a gene: 7. Germline values: CDR1 SGHTA, CDR2 FQGNSA. The CDR3 runs to 16 residues. CDR3 DNA: TGTGCCAGCAGCTTAGGGACAGGGTTTCTGGACTATGGCTACACCTTC. Amino acids: CASSLGTGFLDYGYTF.

The rearrangement joins TRBV6-1 to TRBJ2-7; a weak D match, TRBD2 (7 bases). The CDR3 has 13 amino acids. CDR1 and CDR2 (germline): MNHNS, SASEGT. The V gene lost 5 bases and the J gene lost 6 bases, with 14 bases spanning the gap. CDR3 DNA: TGTGCCAGCAGTCGAGGGGGGGGTGGCGAGCAGTACTTC. Translated, it gives CASSRGGGGEQYF.

This clone was seen a single time. The chain couples TRBV2 to TRBJ1-5, with D hard to call. The CDR3 runs 13 residues. Germline CDR1 is SNHLY and CDR2 is FYNNEI. Trimming took 6 bases from V and 0 from J, leaving 6 bases between them. CDR3 sequence: CASSYYSNQPQHF. The CDR3 region has the DNA TGTGCCAGCAGCTATTATAGCAATCAGCCCCAGCATTTT.

This clone appeared a few times. The J gene is TRBJ1-1, the V gene TRBV6-1; 8 nucleotides line up with TRBD1. This CDR3 spans 16 amino acids. CDR1 MNHNS and CDR2 SASEGT come from the germline V gene. J lost 5 bases, V lost 2 bases, and 10 bases had no gene match. CDR3 loop: CASSERRTGRDTEAFF. The CDR3 bases are TGTGCCAGCAGTGAAAGGAGGACAGGGAGGGATACTGAAGCTTTCTTT.

V is TRBV21-1 and J is TRBJ2-1; TRBD1 was called by the table and not checked on the DNA. TRBV21-1 is a recognized pseudogene. The CDR3 extends over 16 amino acids. The CDR3 protein is CASSNLTDRGHNEQFF. As DNA, the CDR3 is TGTGCCAGCAGCAACCTAACGGACAGGGGACACAATGAGCAGTTCTTC.

The chain has TRBV7-2 and TRBJ2-1, with TRBD2 matching over 11 bases. From germline, CDR1 is SGHTA and CDR2 FQGNSA. The CDR3 is 17 residues long. The junction had 7 bases not matched to a gene; V was cut back by 2 bases and J by 4 bases. CDR3 residues: CASSLSPSGRMYNEQFF. The CDR3 DNA reads TGTGCCAGCAGCTTAAGCCCTAGCGGGAGGATGTACAATGAGCAGTTCTTC.

This clone was counted a few times. V gene TRBV7-9 combines with J gene TRBJ1-2; 10 nucleotides line up with TRBD1. V was clipped by 5 bases and J by 3 bases; unmatched bases: 9. Germline CDR1 and CDR2: SEHNR and FQNEAQ (reference sequence). This CDR3 region has 16 residues. The CDR3 protein is CASSPPGQGKDYGYTF. As DNA, the CDR3 is TGTGCCAGCAGCCCACCGGGACAGGGGAAGGACTATGGCTACACCTTC.

The chain recombines TRBV7-2 with TRBJ2-2; unclear D gene. The CDR3 has 13 amino acids. The germline V gene has CDR1 SGHTA and CDR2 FQGNSA. V was pared by 3 bases and J by 6 bases, with 8 bases between. The CDR3 spells CASSFSEAGELFF. CDR3 nucleotide sequence: TGTGCCAGCAGCTTTTCTGAGGCCGGGGAGCTGTTTTTT.

The chain joins TRBV12-5 to TRBJ1-2; TRBD1 matches 8 bases. The CDR3 runs 18 residues. V shed 0 bases, J shed 2 bases, and the junction held 11 bases outside the gene matches. Germline assignment: CDR1 LGHNT and CDR2 FRNRAP. The CDR3 DNA reads as TGTGCTAGTGGTTTGGTACTGACCGGGACAGGAAGAAACTATGGCTACACCTTC. Translating it yields CASGLVLTGTGRNYGYTF.

About this clone itself: One end of the junction varies from germline; a read error may be responsible. J is TRBJ1-1 and V is TRBV7-7, with D hard to call. Germline V gene data show CDR1 as SSHAT and CDR2 as FNYEAQ (reference sequence). This CDR3 region has 14 residues. This CDR3 reads CASSSTTTAGEAFF. CDR3 in DNA: TGTGCTAGCAGCTCTACCACAACGGCAGGCGAAGCTTTCTTT.

The chain joins TRBV14 to TRBJ1-2; D perhaps matches TRBD1 (6 bases). In germline, CDR1 is SGHDN, CDR2 FVKESK. The CDR3 sequence is 18 residues long. V gave up 0 bases and J gave up 1 base, with 18 bases separating them. The CDR3 loop is CASSQDTPPRTDNYGYTF. CDR3 bases: TGTGCCAGCAGCCAAGACACCCCTCCCCGGACAGATAACTATGGCTACACCTTC.

This sequence joins TRBV1 and TRBJ2-2; the tabulated D call, TRBD2, remains unverified against the DNA. TRBV1 is designated a pseudogene. The CDR3 loop spans 17 amino acids. The CDR3 is CTSSPRPILAGGGELFF. DNA for the CDR3: TGCACCAGCAGCCCCAGGCCCATACTAGCGGGAGGGGGGGAGCTGTTTTTT.

The chain links TRBV4-1 to TRBJ1-1, with D maybe TRBD1 (5 bases). The V end was cut by 0 bases, the J end by 3 bases, with 14 bases between. CDR1 is MGHRA and CDR2 is YSYEKL in the germline V gene. The CDR3 is 16 amino acids. In DNA, the CDR3 is TGCGCCAGCAGCCAAGATCAGGGATGGGTTGACACTGAAGCTTTCTTT. Its translation: CASSQDQGWVDTEAFF.

V usage is TRBV5-1 and J usage is TRBJ2-7, with a possible D match to TRBD2 (5 bases). The CDR3 totals 13 residues. Germline lookup yields CDR1 SGHRS and CDR2 YFSETQ. Deletions cut 2 bases from V and 3 bases from J, with 9 bases between. In DNA, the CDR3 is TGCGCCAGCAGCTTCAGGACTTACTACGAGCAGTACTTC. It yields the protein CASSFRTYYEQYF. Filled out from reference TRBV5-1 and TRBJ2-7, the complete variable domain reads KAGVTQTPRYLIKTRGQQVTLSCSPISGHRSVSWYQQTPGQGLQFLFEYFSETQRNKGNFPGRFSGRQFSNSRSEMNVSTLELGDSALYLCASSFRTYYEQYFGPGTRLTVT.

This clone was found a few times. In DNA form, the CDR3 reads TGTGCCAGCAGCTTAGCTCTAGGAGGGGGCCCTGAAGCTTTCTTT. The encoded protein is CASSLALGGGPEAFF. The J gene is TRBJ1-1, the V gene TRBV7-9; 7 nucleotides agree with TRBD1. Trimming at V came to 0 bases and at J to 6 bases, leaving 7 bases not matched to a gene. Germline V lookup: CDR1 SEHNR, CDR2 FQNEAQ (reference sequence). This CDR3 has 15 amino acids.

The table lists this clone with a count of one. The genes are TRBV5-1 and TRBJ1-1; the D gene is possibly TRBD1 (5 bases). V was pared by 1 base and J by 3 bases, with 10 bases between. Germline CDR1 reads SGHRS; CDR2 reads YFSETQ. The CDR3 is made up of 14 amino acids. The CDR3 is CASSLPGGYTEAFF. The CDR3, as DNA: TGCGCCAGCAGCTTGCCGGGGGGATACACTGAAGCTTTCTTT.

The rearrangement uses TRBV15 and TRBJ2-7, with D possibly matching TRBD1 (7 bases). Trimming cost V 5 bases and J 7 bases, with 15 bases left between them. Germline CDR1 is LNHNV and CDR2 is YYDKDF (reference sequence). The CDR3 has 13 residues. CDR3 coding DNA: TGTGCCACCAGCGGCCCCAGGGGGGCGGAGCAGTACTTC. Protein sequence: CATSGPRGAEQYF. The full variable domain, in which reference TRBV15 and TRBJ2-7 provide the parts outside the CDR3, is DAMVIQNPRYQVTQFGKPVTLSCSQTLNHNVMYWYQQKSSQAPKLLFHYYDKDFNNEADTPDNFQSRRPNTSFCFLDIRSPGLGDTAMYLCATSGPRGAEQYFGPGTRLTVT.

The chain links TRBV9 to TRBJ1-2; 12 bases are shared with TRBD1. In germline, CDR1 is SGDLS, CDR2 YYNGEE. V gave up 3 bases and J gave up 8 bases; unmatched junction bases: 2. The CDR3 is 13 amino acids. In DNA form, the CDR3 reads TGTGCCAGCAGCGGGGACAGGGGGCAGGGCTACACCTTC. It is translated as CASSGDRGQGYTF.

This clone appeared a single time. V and J are TRBV5-1 and TRBJ2-7; TRBD2 is a possible D gene (6 bases). The CDR3 extends over 14 amino acids. Germline V gives CDR1 SGHRS, CDR2 YFSETQ. Trimming took 4 bases from V and 2 from J, leaving 13 bases between them. CDR3 DNA: TGCGCCAGCAGCGTAATAACTAGCACCTACGAGCAGTACTTC. Translation gives CASSVITSTYEQYF.

This clone was seen once. The chain carries TRBV6-5 and TRBJ2-7; possible D gene TRBD2, 7 bases. In germline, CDR1 is MNHEY, CDR2 SVGAGI. Between the trimmed V and J ends, which lost 4 bases and 0 bases, there was a span of 13 bases. The CDR3 has 15 amino acids. The CDR3 DNA reads TGTGCCAGCAGTTGGGGGCGGGGGCCCTCCTACGAGCAGTACTTC. It encodes CASSWGRGPSYEQYF.

The chain combines TRBV13 with TRBJ2-1; 9 bases line up with TRBD1. The ends lost 4 bases at V and 6 bases at J; junction bases unmatched: 13. Germline CDR1 is PRHDT and CDR2 is FYEKMQ (reference sequence). CDR3 length equals 17 residues. CDR3 sequence (DNA): TGTGCCAGCAGCTGGGGCTCGCTGGGACAGGGCAGCAATGAGCAGTTCTTC. The encoded protein is CASSWGSLGQGSNEQFF.

The chain recombines TRBV11-3 with TRBJ2-7; no firm D call. The CDR3 covers 13 residues. Trimming shortened V by 4 bases and J by 1 base, and 8 bases separated the two germline ends. Germline V CDR1 and CDR2: SGHNT, YENEEA. CDR3 nucleotides: TGTGCCAGCAGCTCAGCGCGATCCTACGAGCAGTACTTC. Amino acids: CASSSARSYEQYF.

The chain employs TRBV13 and TRBJ2-2, with no clear D. The ends were cut back, 5 bases at V and 0 bases at J, with 10 bases in the middle. This CDR3 contains 15 residues. Germline CDR1 is PRHDT and CDR2 is FYEKMQ (reference sequence). CDR3 residues: CASSVLNANTGELFF. The CDR3 region has the DNA TGTGCCAGCAGCGTCCTTAATGCGAACACCGGGGAGCTGTTTTTT.

The rearrangement uses TRBV12-5 and TRBJ2-1; a weak D match, TRBD2 (6 bases). V was pared by 0 bases and J by 6 bases, with 6 bases between. CDR1 is LGHNT, CDR2 FRNRAP, per germline. CDR3 length: 13 residues. The CDR3 spells CASGLVLANEQFF. CDR3 nucleotide sequence: TGTGCTAGTGGTTTGGTACTAGCCAATGAGCAGTTCTTC. The variable domain in full, with the rest retrieved from reference TRBV12-5 and TRBJ2-1, is DARVTQTPRHKVTEMGQEVTMRCQPILGHNTVFWYRQTMMQGLELLAYFRNRAPLDDSGMPKDRFSAEMPDATLATLKIQPSEPRDSAVYFCASGLVLANEQFFGPGTRLTVL.

The V and J genes are TRBV4-3 and TRBJ1-5; tentatively, D is TRBD1 (5 bases). Trimming shortened V by 3 bases and J by 4 bases, and 16 bases separated the two germline ends. Germline values: CDR1 LGHNA, CDR2 YSLEER. This CDR3 has 16 amino acids. CDR3 loop: CASSHGHSPGNQPQHF. CDR3 coding DNA: TGCGCCAGCAGCCACGGCCACTCGCCAGGGAATCAGCCCCAGCATTTT.

V gene TRBV7-2 combines with J gene TRBJ2-7; 9 bases are shared with TRBD1. The CDR3 is 13 residues long. The V and J ends lost 5 bases and 6 bases, in that order; junction bases with no gene match: 5. In germline, CDR1 is SGHTA, CDR2 FQGNSA. The CDR3, as DNA: TGTGCCAGCAGCCCGCGGACAGGGGCCGAGCAGTACTTC. Residues: CASSPRTGAEQYF.

V and J are TRBV2 and TRBJ2-3; the D is unclear. Trimming shortened V by 5 bases and J by 5 bases, and 8 bases separated the two germline ends. This CDR3 is built from 12 residues. The germline V gene encodes CDR1 SNHLY and CDR2 FYNNEI. DNA of the CDR3: TGTGCCAGCAGTCGGAGTAAAGATACGCAGTATTTT. Its translation: CASSRSKDTQYF.

With respect to this clone: Mismatch with germline at one junction end may stem from a read error. The gene calls are TRBV4-2 and TRBJ1-2; 9 nucleotides line up with TRBD1. The CDR3 runs 13 residues. Germline CDR1 reads LGHNA; CDR2 reads YNFKEQ. The CDR3 is CASSRQGDYGHTF. The DNA for the CDR3 is TGTGCCAGCAGCCGACAGGGGGACTATGGCCACACCTTC.